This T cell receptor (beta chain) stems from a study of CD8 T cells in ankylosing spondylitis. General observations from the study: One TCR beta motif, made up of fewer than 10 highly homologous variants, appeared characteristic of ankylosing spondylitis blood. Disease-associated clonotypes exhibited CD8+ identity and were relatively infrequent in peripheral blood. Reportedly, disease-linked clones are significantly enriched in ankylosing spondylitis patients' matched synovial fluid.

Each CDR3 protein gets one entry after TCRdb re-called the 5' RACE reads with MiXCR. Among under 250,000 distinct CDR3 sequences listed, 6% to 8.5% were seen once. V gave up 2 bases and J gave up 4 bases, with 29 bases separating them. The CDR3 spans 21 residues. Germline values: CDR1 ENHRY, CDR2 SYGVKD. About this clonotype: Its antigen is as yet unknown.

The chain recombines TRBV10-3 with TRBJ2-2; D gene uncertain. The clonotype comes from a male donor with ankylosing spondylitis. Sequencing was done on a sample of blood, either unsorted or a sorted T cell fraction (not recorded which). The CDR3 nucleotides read TGTGCCATCAGTGAGAGGATCACGGTATACAGCGAACACCTGAGCACCGGGGAGCTGTTTTTT. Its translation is CAISERITVYSEHLSTGELFF.